Listed below are T cell receptor beta chains from one sample, sequenced in a study of identical twins. Via MiXCR, TCRdb re-called the 5' RACE reads, giving one row per CDR3 protein. The sample shows around 1.7 million distinct CDR3 sequences, around a third of them seen only once. Sequencing was performed on cord blood. The receptors derive from a newborn girl in good health. The CDR3 runs from the conserved cysteine through the conserved F or W. The D gene is left open where the match is weak. Part of the rows lack a size; the others show once, few, many or a class for expanded clones.

abundance: NA; j_gene: TRBJ2-4; v_gene: TRBV3-1; d_gene: NA; CDR3aa: CASSRGHSNIQYF; CDR3nt: TGTGCCAGCAGCCGGGGTCATTCAAACATTCAGTACTTC
abundance: many; j_gene: TRBJ1-4; v_gene: TRBV29-1; d_gene: NA; CDR3aa: CSVGDRRSNEKLFF; CDR3nt: TGCAGCGTAGGAGACAGGCGGTCTAATGAAAAACTGTTTTTT
abundance: few; j_gene: TRBJ2-7; v_gene: TRBV25-1; d_gene: TRBD2; CDR3aa: CASSENIAVRGAYEQYF; CDR3nt: TGTGCCAGCAGTGAAAACATCGCGGTTCGGGGGGCCTACGAGCAGTACTTC
abundance: few; j_gene: TRBJ2-1; v_gene: TRBV6-5; d_gene: TRBD2; CDR3aa: CASRLAGGSSYNEQFF; CDR3nt: TGTGCCAGCCGACTAGCGGGAGGGAGCTCCTACAATGAGCAGTTCTTC
abundance: NA; j_gene: TRBJ2-7; v_gene: TRBV28; d_gene: TRBD1; CDR3aa: CASSRRTGVDEQYF; CDR3nt: TGTGCCAGCAGCCGAAGGACAGGGGTCGACGAGCAGTACTTC
abundance: few; j_gene: TRBJ1-1; v_gene: TRBV7-9; d_gene: TRBD1; CDR3aa: CASSLRGYRGSGTEAFF; CDR3nt: TGTGCCAGCAGCTTACGGGGTTACAGGGGAAGCGGCACTGAAGCTTTCTTT
abundance: NA; j_gene: TRBJ2-5; v_gene: TRBV5-1; d_gene: NA; CDR3aa: CASGLAVRQETQYF; CDR3nt: TGCGCCAGCGGCTTGGCGGTCAGGCAAGAGACCCAGTACTTC
abundance: once; j_gene: TRBJ2-7; v_gene: TRBV27; d_gene: TRBD2; CDR3aa: CASSLRGLADSCEQYF; CDR3nt: TGTGCCAGCAGTTTAAGGGGACTAGCGGATTCCTGCGAGCAGTACTTC
abundance: NA; j_gene: TRBJ2-4; v_gene: TRBV10-3; d_gene: NA; CDR3aa: CAISEQGIAKNIQYF; CDR3nt: TGTGCCATCAGTGAACAGGGTATAGCCAAAAACATTCAGTACTTC
abundance: NA; j_gene: TRBJ2-5; v_gene: TRBV5-4; d_gene: TRBD2; CDR3aa: CASSLATSGGSYQETQYF; CDR3nt: TGTGCCAGCAGCTTGGCGACTAGCGGGGGGTCGTACCAAGAGACCCAGTACTTC
abundance: NA; j_gene: TRBJ2-3; v_gene: TRBV5-6; d_gene: NA; CDR3aa: CASSPGQGLNTQYF; CDR3nt: TGTGCCAGCAGCCCTGGGCAGGGGTTAAATACGCAGTATTTT
abundance: NA; j_gene: TRBJ2-1; v_gene: TRBV24-1; d_gene: NA; CDR3aa: CATSDRRGSGFF; CDR3nt: TGTGCCACCAGTGATCGTAGGGGGAGTGGGTTCTTC
abundance: NA; j_gene: TRBJ1-4; v_gene: TRBV28; d_gene: NA; CDR3aa: CASRPPGPSNEKLFF; CDR3nt: TGTGCCAGCAGGCCCCCAGGGCCGTCTAATGAAAAACTGTTTTTT
abundance: NA; j_gene: TRBJ2-1; v_gene: TRBV28; d_gene: NA; CDR3aa: CASSLFGWSSYNEQFF; CDR3nt: TGTGCCAGCAGTTTGTTCGGATGGAGCTCCTACAATGAGCAGTTCTTC
abundance: few; j_gene: TRBJ1-1; v_gene: TRBV28; d_gene: NA; CDR3aa: CASSPGSGYTEAFF; CDR3nt: TGTGCCAGCAGTCCAGGGTCCGGCTACACTGAAGCTTTCTTT
abundance: few; j_gene: TRBJ2-4; v_gene: TRBV5-1; d_gene: NA; CDR3aa: CASSSYPRGYDIQYF; CDR3nt: TGCGCCAGCAGCAGTTACCCCAGGGGTTATGACATTCAGTACTTC
abundance: once; j_gene: TRBJ2-5; v_gene: TRBV28; d_gene: NA; CDR3aa: CASQFYQAQETQYF; CDR3nt: TGTGCCAGTCAGTTTTATCAGGCCCAAGAGACCCAGTACTTC
abundance: NA; j_gene: TRBJ2-2; v_gene: TRBV20-1; d_gene: TRBD2; CDR3aa: CSASLSGRITGELFF; CDR3nt: TGCAGTGCTTCCCTTAGCGGGAGAATCACCGGGGAGCTGTTTTTT
abundance: many; j_gene: TRBJ2-1; v_gene: TRBV18; d_gene: TRBD2; CDR3aa: CASSLGLAGAEQFF; CDR3nt: TGTGCCAGCAGTTTGGGACTAGCGGGAGCTGAGCAGTTCTTC
abundance: NA; j_gene: TRBJ2-3; v_gene: TRBV2; d_gene: NA; CDR3aa: CASSPYKLRTQYF; CDR3nt: TGTGCCAGCAGTCCCTACAAGCTCCGCACGCAGTATTTT
abundance: NA; j_gene: TRBJ2-5; v_gene: TRBV20-1; d_gene: NA; CDR3aa: CSARLPQETQYF; CDR3nt: TGCAGTGCTAGACTTCCTCAAGAGACCCAGTACTTC
abundance: NA; j_gene: TRBJ2-7; v_gene: TRBV28; d_gene: NA; CDR3aa: CASSSPGHLYEQYF; CDR3nt: TGTGCCAGCAGTTCGCCGGGACACCTCTACGAGCAGTACTTC
abundance: few; j_gene: TRBJ1-2; v_gene: TRBV12-3/TRBV12-4; d_gene: TRBD1; CDR3aa: CASRLRDRGIYGYTF; CDR3nt: TGTGCCAGCAGACTCCGGGACAGGGGAATCTATGGCTACACCTTC
abundance: NA; j_gene: TRBJ1-2; v_gene: TRBV6-2/TRBV6-3; d_gene: NA; CDR3aa: CASRVLRSHGYTF; CDR3nt: TGTGCCAGCCGAGTTTTAAGGAGCCATGGCTACACCTTC